What follows are 23 T cell receptor beta chains derived from one specimen sequenced in a study of control samples from healthy donors and cancer patients (dated by TCRdb to 2018 to 2020). Library method: the immunoSEQ multiplex PCR assay. Here the immuneACCESS table is served through TCRdb, limited to in-frame sequences with V and J called. Missing clones are a known gap in these copies; in checked studies unresolved V genes cover under half, and the rest lacks a known reason. The sample profile shows around 70,000 clones; about 87% of them were found once. About 2.1% of the sample is held by the ten biggest clonotypes. Sequenced material: PBMCs. The source of these receptors is a woman in her fifties or sixties with head and neck cancer.

The chain couples TRBV7-8 to TRBJ2-1; TRBD2 might be the D (5 bases). The CDR3 totals 17 residues. Per germline, CDR1 SGHVS and CDR2 FQNEAQ. V was pared by 3 bases and J by 2 bases, with 17 bases between. CDR3 DNA sequence: TGTGCCAGCAGCTTGAACACTAGGTCGGGCCCCTACAATGAGCAGTTCTTC. Encoded protein: CASSLNTRSGPYNEQFF.

The genes are TRBV2 and TRBJ1-2; possibly TRBD1 for D (6 bases). The V gene lost 2 bases and the J gene lost 8 bases, with 21 bases spanning the gap. The CDR3 is 16 amino acids. Germline CDR1 and CDR2: SNHLY and FYNNEI. CDR3 sequence: CASSEMGRGDLGGYTF. CDR3 in DNA: TGTGCCAGCAGTGAAATGGGCAGGGGCGATTTAGGGGGCTACACCTTC.

The rearrangement joins TRBV5-1 to TRBJ2-7, with 7 bases aligning to TRBD1. CDR1 and CDR2 (germline): SGHRS, YFSETQ. J lost 2 bases, V lost 0 bases, and 8 bases had no gene match. The CDR3 runs 16 residues. The CDR3 here is CASSLVATGITYEQYF. DNA for the CDR3: TGCGCCAGCAGCTTGGTTGCGACAGGGATCACCTACGAGCAGTACTTC.

In this sample, this clone turned up once. CDR3 bases: TGTGCCAGCAGCAAACAGACAGGGGAGGTTTACGAGCAGTACTTC. It translates to CASSKQTGEVYEQYF. V usage is TRBV5-4 and J usage is TRBJ2-7, with TRBD1 matching over 8 bases. Losses at the gene ends were 4 bases for V and 4 bases for J; bases not matched to a gene: 10. CDR1 is SGHNT, CDR2 YYREEE, per germline (reference sequence). CDR3 length: 15 amino acids.

The genes are TRBV19 and TRBJ1-4; D is uncertain. Germline V CDR1 and CDR2: LNHDA, SQIVND (reference sequence). This CDR3 is built from 17 residues. Trimming shortened V by 3 bases and J by 0 bases, and 14 bases separated the two germline ends. CDR3 in DNA: TGTGCCAGTAGTATGGTCCAGACTACTGCAACTAATGAAAAACTGTTTTTT. Protein sequence: CASSMVQTTATNEKLFF.

In nucleotides, the CDR3 is TGTGCCATCAGTGTCGAGACAGGGGGCCTGGCTAATGAAAAACTGTTTTTT. Its protein is CAISVETGGLANEKLFF. The V and J genes are TRBV10-3 and TRBJ1-4; 10 nucleotides agree with TRBD1. Germline CDR1 ENHRY, CDR2 SYGVKD. This CDR3 contains 17 residues. The ends lost 4 bases at V and 3 bases at J; junction bases unmatched: 8.

V and J are TRBV20-1 and TRBJ1-2, with no clear D. CDR1 and CDR2 from the germline V gene are DFQATT and SNEGSKA (reference sequence). The CDR3 contains 14 residues. V lost 7 bases and J 6 bases, leaving 21 bases between the germline ends. The CDR3 protein is CSVIDLQIADGYTF. CDR3 DNA: TGCAGTGTTATTGACCTACAAATAGCCGATGGCTACACCTTC.

The chain has TRBV9 and TRBJ2-1; D may correspond to TRBD1 or TRBD2 (6 bases each). Germline V lookup: CDR1 SGDLS, CDR2 YYNGEE. The CDR3 is 17 residues long. V was trimmed by 0 bases and J by 4 bases, leaving 17 bases between them. The CDR3 spells CASSVDSGVAAYNEQFF. The CDR3 DNA follows: TGTGCCAGCAGCGTAGATTCAGGGGTAGCGGCTTACAATGAGCAGTTCTTC. The full variable domain, completed using reference TRBV9 and TRBJ2-1, is DSGVTQTPKHLITATGQRVTLRCSPRSGDLSVYWYQQSLDQGLQFLIQYYNGEERAKGNILERFSAQQFPDLHSELNLSSLELGDSALYFCASSVDSGVAAYNEQFFGPGTRLTVL.

V gene TRBV5-1 combines with J gene TRBJ2-3, with D maybe TRBD1 (6 bases). The V gene's germline CDR1 is SGHRS and CDR2 YFSETQ. The CDR3 spans 12 residues. The V and J ends lost 7 bases and 2 bases respectively, with 8 bases between them. Here the CDR3 DNA reads TGCGCCAGCGGGGACACCACAGATACGCAGTATTTT. Its translation: CASGDTTDTQYF.

The V and J genes are TRBV3-1 (or the pseudogene TRBV3-2) and TRBJ2-7; D remains ambiguous. The CDR3 loop spans 16 amino acids. V shed 6 bases and J shed 2 bases, with 20 bases lying between them. Germline V lookup: CDR1 LGHDT, CDR2 YNNKEL (reference sequence). The CDR3: CASSPDWAATTYEQYF. Written as DNA, the CDR3 is TGTGCCAGCAGTCCAGATTGGGCGGCAACAACCTACGAGCAGTACTTC.

This rearrangement joins TRBV2 to TRBJ1-2; the D gene is possibly TRBD1 (6 bases). CDR1 is SNHLY and CDR2 is FYNNEI in the germline V gene. V was clipped by 6 bases and J by 2 bases, with 16 bases between them. The CDR3 is made up of 15 amino acids. The CDR3 protein is CASRPTGIRNYGYTF. The CDR3 DNA follows: TGTGCCAGCAGACCTACAGGGATCCGCAACTATGGCTACACCTTC.

V and J are TRBV3-1 (or the pseudogene TRBV3-2) and TRBJ1-4; TRBD1 might be the D (5 bases). Germline V gene lookup returns CDR1 LGHDT and CDR2 YNNKEL (reference sequence). Trimming pared 5 bases from V and 7 bases from J, leaving 17 bases between. The CDR3 totals 15 residues. CDR3 loop: CASSAAGSKGEKLFF. CDR3 DNA: TGTGCCAGCAGCGCAGCAGGGTCGAAGGGTGAAAAACTGTTTTTT.

Points on this clone: No conserved phenylalanine or tryptophan is present at the end of the CDR3, so a read error is the likely explanation. The rearrangement links TRBV6-2 or TRBV6-3 to TRBJ2-7, with 8 bases matching TRBD2. Germline values: CDR1 MNHEY, CDR2 SVGEGT. J was trimmed by 0 bases and V by 2 bases; bases with no gene match: 9. This CDR3 comprises 17 residues. CDR3 region: CASSYGSGGRSSYEQYL. CDR3 DNA sequence: TGTGCCAGCAGTTACGGTTCGGGGGGGCGCAGCTCCTACGAGCAGTACCTC.

The chain recombines TRBV7-2 with TRBJ1-3; D might be TRBD1 (5 bases). CDR1 SGHTA and CDR2 FQGNSA come from the germline V gene. The length of the CDR3 is 15 residues. The V gene lost 1 base and the J gene lost 8 bases, with 15 bases spanning the gap. CDR3 nucleotide sequence: TGTGCCAGCAGCTTAGAGGGTGGGGGTTGGGACACCATATATTTT. It codes for CASSLEGGGWDTIYF.

This chain joins TRBV20-1 and TRBJ2-3; 11 bases map to TRBD1. After removal of 3 bases from V and 3 bases from J, the junction contained 8 bases not matched to a gene. Germline lookup yields CDR1 DFQATT and CDR2 SNEGSKA (reference sequence). The CDR3 runs 16 residues. The CDR3 reads CSASAGTGGRTDTQYF. The CDR3 DNA reads as TGCAGTGCTAGTGCGGGGACAGGGGGTCGTACAGATACGCAGTATTTT.

CDR3 bases: TGTGCCAGCTCACTCCGGTATGGCGACACTGAAGCTTTCTTT. Protein sequence: CASSLRYGDTEAFF. This chain links TRBV18 with TRBJ1-1; no reliable D call. There are 14 residues in the CDR3. The V end was cut by 4 bases, the J end by 3 bases, with 12 bases between. In germline, CDR1 is KGHSH, CDR2 LQKENI.

The chain uses TRBV27 and TRBJ1-2; TRBD1 might be the D (6 bases). CDR3 size: 16 residues. CDR1 is MNHEY, CDR2 SMNVEV, per germline (reference sequence). V lost 2 bases and J 2 bases, leaving 15 bases between the germline ends. The DNA for the CDR3 is TGTGCCAGCAGTTTAAGGGGGGCTGGATTCAACTATGGCTACACCTTC. It encodes CASSLRGAGFNYGYTF.

This chain uses TRBV7-9 with TRBJ1-1; possibly TRBD1 for D (5 bases). Germline V lookup: CDR1 SEHNR, CDR2 FQNEAQ (reference sequence). The V gene lost 4 bases and the J gene lost 6 bases, with 15 bases spanning the gap. This CDR3 contains 14 residues. Here the CDR3 DNA reads TGTGCCAGCAGCTCCGGGGCCGCCGGGGCTGAAGCTTTCTTT. This sequence encodes CASSSGAAGAEAFF.

The chain combines TRBV5-6 with TRBJ2-7; a weak D match, TRBD2 (6 bases). V was clipped by 6 bases and J by 4 bases, with 20 bases between them. Germline V lookup: CDR1 SGHDT, CDR2 YYEEEE. The CDR3 runs to 15 residues. The CDR3 loop is CASTNLGGGVYEQYF. The CDR3 DNA sequence: TGTGCCAGCACCAACTTGGGGGGTGGGGTTTACGAGCAGTACTTC.

For this clone: An end of the junction does not agree with germline; a read error may underlie this. This chain links TRBV7-6 with TRBJ2-2; D is perhaps TRBD2 (5 bases). Looked up from germline, CDR1 is SGHVS and CDR2 is FNYEAQ. This CDR3 contains 16 residues. CDR3 loop: CASSLAAHSNTGELFF. The CDR3 DNA reads as TGTGCCAGCAGCCTAGCCGCGCATTCGAACACCGGGGAGCTGTTTTTT.

The CDR3 loop reads CASPRSNYEQYF. CDR3 coding DNA: TGTGCCTCCCCTAGGTCAAACTACGAGCAGTACTTC. V gene TRBV5-8 combines with J gene TRBJ2-7; D not resolved. V lost 10 bases, J lost 3 bases, and 14 bases lay in between. This CDR3 spans 12 amino acids. Germline V gene sequence: CDR1 SGHTS, CDR2 YDEGEE.

The V call is TRBV5-8, the J call TRBJ1-2; D may be TRBD1 (6 bases). This CDR3 comprises 13 residues. Germline V gives CDR1 SGHTS, CDR2 YDEGEE. V was clipped by 4 bases and J by 7 bases, with 14 bases between them. The CDR3 spells CASSLRGRRGYTF. DNA for the CDR3: TGTGCCAGCAGCCTCAGGGGACGGCGTGGCTACACCTTC.

V usage is TRBV5-1 and J usage is TRBJ2-3; 13 bases match TRBD2. CDR1 and CDR2 from the germline V gene are SGHRS and YFSETQ. V shed 4 bases, J shed 1 base, and the junction held 12 bases outside the gene matches. The CDR3 runs 19 residues. In nucleotides, the CDR3 is TGCGCCAGCAGCGCCAGACTAGCGGGGGGCCGATCACGCACAGATACGCAGTATTTT. Residues: CASSARLAGGRSRTDTQYF.